The 2 T cell receptor beta chains in this list originate from one sample, sequenced in a study of T cell changes during pregnancy in multiple sclerosis. The data were produced by immunoSEQ multiplex PCR, yet TCRdb's version contains in-frame clones alone and is incomplete. The table lists 35,000 to 45,000 clones, around nine tenths of them singletons. This specimen was CD8+ T cells from peripheral blood mononuclear cells, taken in the first trimester of pregnancy. These receptors were taken from a female donor with multiple sclerosis, enrolled in a pregnancy study.

The gene calls are TRBV5-6 and TRBJ1-2; the D gene is possibly TRBD1 (5 bases). V lost 4 bases and J lost 1, with 8 bases in between. Looked up from germline, CDR1 is SGHDT and CDR2 is YYEEEE. The CDR3 consists of 13 residues. The CDR3: CASSDRVNYGYTF. Written as DNA, the CDR3 is TGTGCCAGCAGCGACAGAGTTAACTATGGCTACACCTTC.

The chain couples TRBV11-2 to TRBJ2-7; 8 bases agree with TRBD1. V lost 7 bases, J lost 2 bases, and 7 bases stayed unmatched. This CDR3 region has 14 residues. Germline CDR1 and CDR2: SGHAT and FQNNGV. CDR3 coding DNA: TGTGCCAGCAAACAGGGGGAAGGGGCCTACGAGCAGTACTTC. This codes for CASKQGEGAYEQYF. The whole variable domain, remainder taken from reference TRBV11-2 and TRBJ2-7, is EAGVAQSPRYKIIEKRQSVAFWCNPISGHATLYWYQQILGQGPKLLIQFQNNGVVDDSQLPKDRFSAERLKGVDSTLKIQPAKLEDSAVYLCASKQGEGAYEQYFGPGTRLTVT.